These 5 T cell receptor beta chains were all obtained from the same sample, sequenced in a study of CD8+CD57+ T cells in acquired aplastic anemia. Profiling of TCR beta VDJ combinations and CDR3 sequences used genomic DNA as template. A single record per CDR3 protein comes from TCRdb applying MiXCR to the reads. Of hundreds of thousands of distinct CDR3 sequences in the sample, roughly 50% were seen once. Those patients picked for sequencing had displayed CD8+CD57+ cell expansion on flow cytometry. What was sequenced was sorted CD4+, CD8+, or CD8+CD57+ T cells (not recorded which) from PBMCs. These receptors all stem from a human donor with aplastic anemia.

This clonotype was seen repeatedly, ten times or more. CDR3 in DNA: TGCAGTGCCGCATCCGGGGTCTACAATGAGCAGTTCTTC. Its translation is CSAASGVYNEQFF. The rearrangement links TRBV20-1 to TRBJ2-1; a weak D match, TRBD2 (5 bases). The germline CDR1 and CDR2 sequences are DFQATT and SNEGSKA (reference sequence). The CDR3 is 13 residues long. V lost 6 bases, J lost 3 bases, and 12 bases lay in between.

The chain employs TRBV5-1 and TRBJ1-1; 8 nucleotides align to TRBD1. CDR1 is SGHRS and CDR2 is YFSETQ in the germline V gene. V shed 5 bases, J shed 2 bases, and the junction held 11 bases outside the gene matches. This CDR3 spans 16 amino acids. The CDR3 DNA reads as TGCGCCAGCAGGGAGCAGGGGGCAGAGTTTAACACTGAAGCTTTCTTT. Translated, it gives CASREQGAEFNTEAFF.

In the case of this clonotype: Germline is not matched at one junction end, which may reflect a read error. The CDR3 nucleotides read TGTGCCAGCAGTGAAGGATACAGGGGTCAGCACCAGCAGTATTTC. It yields the protein CASSEGYRGQHQQYF. The chain has TRBV2 and TRBJ2-7, with 7 bases fitting TRBD1. Germline loops: CDR1 SNHLY, CDR2 FYNNEI. This CDR3 contains 15 residues.

The rearrangement uses TRBV20-1 and TRBJ1-2; tentatively, D is TRBD1 (5 bases). The germline V and J ends were trimmed by 1 base and 4 bases, with 16 bases remaining between them. The CDR3 is made up of 15 amino acids. The germline gives CDR1 DFQATT, CDR2 SNEGSKA (reference sequence). DNA for the CDR3: TGCAGTGCTAGAGTCGGGCGGGGCACAGTCTATGGCTACACCTTC. Translated: CSARVGRGTVYGYTF.

V is TRBV6-1 and J is TRBJ2-3; TRBD2 agrees at 9 bases. Trimming removed 6 bases from V and 1 base from J; junction bases left unmatched: 5. The germline CDR1 and CDR2 sequences are MNHNS and SASEGT. The CDR3 loop spans 15 amino acids. The DNA of the CDR3 is TGTGCCAGCAGGCGGGGGGGCCTAGGCACAGATACGCAGTATTTT. Translating gives CASRRGGLGTDTQYF.